Sequencing of this T cell receptor beta chain was carried out in a study of shared clonotypes between healthy human individuals. This CDR3 spans 15 amino acids. Trimming pared 2 bases from V and 0 bases from J, leaving 11 bases between. Germline V gene lookup returns CDR1 MDHEN and CDR2 SYDVKM. The method was immunoSEQ multiplex PCR; TCRdb's version includes in-frame clones alone and lacks a portion of them. The table records approximately 640,000 clones, around 72% of them present only once. This receptor was identified in a woman in her 30s in good health. The sample consisted of memory CD4+ T cells sorted from blood. The subset is: CD45RA-negative fraction. The chain employs TRBV28 and TRBJ2-7; D is undetermined. The CDR3 bases are TGTGCCAGCAGTTTAAAAGGGCCCCGCTCCTACGAGCAGTACTTC. This codes for CASSLKGPRSYEQYF.